A single sample gave rise to the 6 T cell receptor beta chains below, sequenced in a study of blood T cell repertoires in COVID-19. Here immunoSEQ multiplex PCR was the method, and the copy in TCRdb shows in-frame clones only, minus some. The data show roughly 260,000 clones, 80% to 90% seen once. Sequenced: PBMCs or T cells enriched from blood (not recorded which). These receptor sequences come from a woman aged 50 to 60 who had recovered from COVID-19.

The rearrangement links TRBV14 to TRBJ2-2, with 9 bases matching TRBD1. Germline trimming cut 5 bases from V and 6 bases from J; bases unmatched to any gene: 1. CDR1 is SGHDN and CDR2 is FVKESK in the germline V gene. This CDR3 comprises 13 residues. The CDR3 spells CASSGQGPGELFF. CDR3 sequence (DNA): TGTGCCAGCAGCGGACAGGGGCCCGGGGAGCTGTTTTTT.

In this sample, this clone turned up once. V gene TRBV7-6 combines with J gene TRBJ2-6; D is perhaps TRBD1 (5 bases). Germline V CDR1 and CDR2: SGHVS, FNYEAQ. The CDR3 is 18 amino acids. V lost 2 bases and J lost 0, with 14 bases in between. The CDR3 is CASSLRDSRFSGANVLTF. The CDR3 DNA reads as TGTGCCAGCAGCTTACGAGACAGTAGATTCTCTGGGGCCAACGTCCTGACTTTC.

The genes are TRBV7-2 and TRBJ1-6; D perhaps matches TRBD1 (6 bases). There are 16 residues in the CDR3. In germline, CDR1 is SGHTA, CDR2 FQGNSA. With 3 bases removed from V and 7 bases from J, the gap between germline ends came to 16 bases. The CDR3 DNA reads TGTGCCAGCAGCTTCAGGGGCGGGTCGGAGAATTCACCCCTCCACTTT. Residues: CASSFRGGSENSPLHF.

The chain recombines TRBV9 with TRBJ1-4; maybe TRBD1 (6 bases). V gave up 0 bases and J gave up 5 bases, with 11 bases separating them. CDR1 and CDR2 (germline): SGDLS, YYNGEE. The CDR3 totals 15 residues. The CDR3 region has the DNA TGTGCCAGCAGCGTAGGTAGGCAGGGGAATGAAAAACTGTTTTTT. It specifies CASSVGRQGNEKLFF.

In this sample, this clone turned up once. The chain joins TRBV7-6 to TRBJ2-5; tentatively, D is TRBD2 (5 bases). The CDR3 extends over 15 amino acids. Germline-derived CDR1 and CDR2 are SGHVS and FNYEAQ. Trimming took 5 bases from V and 1 from J, leaving 14 bases between them. The CDR3 here is CASSNTERPQETQYF. CDR3 nucleotides: TGTGCCAGCAGCAATACGGAGCGGCCCCAAGAGACCCAGTACTTC.

The chain has TRBV6-5 and TRBJ1-1, with 8 positions matching TRBD1. The junction had 7 bases not matched to a gene; V was cut back by 8 bases and J by 5 bases. Germline V gene sequence: CDR1 MNHEY, CDR2 SVGAGI. CDR3 size: 13 residues. Here the CDR3 DNA reads TGTGCCAGCTATGGACAGGGCTCAACTGAAGCTTTCTTT. Its translation: CASYGQGSTEAFF.